This TCR beta chain was identified during a study of siplizumab effects on memory and regulatory T cells. For every sample, about 10^5 TCR templates were assayed. Only in-frame clones appear in the TCRdb table, and some are missing; sequencing was by immunoSEQ multiplex PCR. Of over 100,000 clones in the sample, around 90% were seen once. Study outcomes and limitations: Naive T cells looked more diverse than memory cells and looked like major alloresponse contributors. Proliferating Tregs in siplizumab cultures were never verified as suppressive. Sequences below about 10^-5 frequency were poorly captured. As a result, only a minor fraction of alloreactive clones mapped to unstimulated subsets.

J lost 0 bases, V lost 4 bases, and 7 bases had no gene match. Germline assignment: CDR1 LNHDA and CDR2 SQIVND (reference sequence). CDR3 length equals 20 residues. Of note for this clone: The antigen is undetermined.

The origin of this receptor is a human donor in good health. This chain joins TRBV19 and TRBJ2-6; TRBD2 agrees at 15 bases. Material for sequencing was Tregs sorted from blood. CDR3 sequence (DNA): TGTGCCAGTAGTAGAGGACTAGCGGGAGGGTTGGGCTCTGGGGCCAACGTCCTGACTTTC. It is translated as CASSRGLAGGLGSGANVLTF.